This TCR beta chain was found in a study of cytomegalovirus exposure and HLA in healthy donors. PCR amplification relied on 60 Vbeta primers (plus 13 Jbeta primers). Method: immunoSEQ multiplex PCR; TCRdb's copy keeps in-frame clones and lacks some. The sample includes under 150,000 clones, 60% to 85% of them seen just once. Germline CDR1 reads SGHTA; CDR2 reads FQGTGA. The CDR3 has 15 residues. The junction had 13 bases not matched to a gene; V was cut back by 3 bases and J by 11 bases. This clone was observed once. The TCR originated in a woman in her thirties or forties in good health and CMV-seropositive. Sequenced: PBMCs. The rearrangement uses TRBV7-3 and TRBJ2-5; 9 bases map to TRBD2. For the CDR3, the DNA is TGTGCCAGCAGCTTCGGACTAGCGACATCAGCAGAGCAGTACTTC. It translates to CASSFGLATSAEQYF.